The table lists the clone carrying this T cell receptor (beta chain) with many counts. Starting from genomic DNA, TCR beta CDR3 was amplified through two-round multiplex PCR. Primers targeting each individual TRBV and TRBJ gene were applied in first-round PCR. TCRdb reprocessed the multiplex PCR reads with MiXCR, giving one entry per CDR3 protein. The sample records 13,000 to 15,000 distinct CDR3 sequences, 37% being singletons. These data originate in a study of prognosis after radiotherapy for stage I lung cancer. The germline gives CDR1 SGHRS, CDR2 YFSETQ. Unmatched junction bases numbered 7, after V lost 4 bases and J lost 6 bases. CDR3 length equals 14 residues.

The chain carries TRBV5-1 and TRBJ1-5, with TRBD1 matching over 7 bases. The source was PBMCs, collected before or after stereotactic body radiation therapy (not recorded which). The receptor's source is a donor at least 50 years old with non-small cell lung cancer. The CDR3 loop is CASSGGGAGQPQHF. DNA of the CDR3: TGCGCCAGCAGCGGAGGGGGCGCGGGTCAGCCCCAGCATTTT.